This T cell receptor (beta chain) was recovered during a study of CD8+CD57+ T cells in acquired aplastic anemia. Study at large: Sorted CD4+ and CD8+ cells yielded DNA averaging around 3.2 ug. The study, taken as a whole, reports: Both patients and controls carried the same twenty-nine CD8+ CDR3 sequences.

CD8+CD57+ cell expansion, shown by flow cytometry, had occurred in the patients selected for sequencing. In all patients, the disease was severe acquired aplastic anemia. Trimming cost V 8 bases and J 7 bases; bases outside gene matches: 11. The CDR3 has 15 residues. This clonotype was counted between two and nine times. Its antigen remains unknown. The template for TCR beta VDJ and CDR3 sequence profiling was genomic DNA. TCRdb re-called the reads with MiXCR, one entry per CDR3 protein. The sample contains around 430,000 distinct CDR3 sequences, roughly a third of which appear only once. Sequencing input: sorted CD4+, CD8+, or CD8+CD57+ T cells (not recorded which) from PBMCs. This TCR came from a human donor with aplastic anemia. The V call is TRBV12-3 or TRBV12-4, the J call TRBJ2-3, with 11 bases fitting TRBD2. This CDR3 reads CASSQGLAGGNTQYF. The CDR3 DNA is TGTGCCAGCTCTCAGGGGCTAGCGGGAGGAAATACGCAGTATTTT.